This T cell receptor beta chain was captured by sequencing in a study of sequential checkpoint blockade in melanoma. Study in general: Randomization was 1:1 between first-line nivolumab→ipilimumab and ipilimumab→nivolumab. Each arm's sequence ended with maintenance nivolumab.

Profiling relied on immunoSEQ multiplex PCR, and the TCRdb table lists in-frame clones only, not all of them. The table lists about 8,000 clones, roughly three fifths of them singletons. V was cut by 6 bases and J by 6 bases, with 12 bases left in between. This CDR3 has 12 residues. Germline loops: CDR1 SNHLY, CDR2 FYNNEI. Treatment defined: randomized to nivolumab then ipilimumab (arm A) or the reverse (arm B). No patient had prior DNA-damaging chemotherapy. Live CD3+CD8+ CD19− CD56− cells were sorted from PBMCs. The sequence came from a human donor with melanoma. The specimen comprised CD8+ T cells sorted from blood (inferred from file names), sampled from a patient given nivolumab and ipilimumab in sequence. The chain has TRBV2 and TRBJ2-7; weak D call: TRBD1 (5 bases). For the CDR3, the DNA is TGTGCCAGCAGCGGAAGGGGTCCCGAGCAGTACTTC. Translation: CASSGRGPEQYF.